Listed below are T cell receptor beta chains from one sample, sequenced in a study of siplizumab effects on memory and regulatory T cells. This table comes from immunoSEQ multiplex PCR, and its TCRdb copy is limited to in-frame clones, with some not included. The profile shows about 100,000 clones, approximately 94% of them singletons. The sequenced sample was non-Treg CD4+ T cells sorted from blood. The origin of the receptors is a human donor in good health. CDR3s include the opening cysteine and the closing phenylalanine or tryptophan. Each record gives: J gene, V gene, D gene, CDR3 protein, CDR3 DNA. A D gene is named only where the DNA matches it firmly.

TRBJ1-1 TRBV5-5 - CASSLGLSEAFF TGTGCCAGCAGCTTGGGATTGTCTGAAGCTTTCTTT
TRBJ2-7 TRBV10-3 - CAISETPYEQYF TGTGCCATCAGTGAGACCCCCTACGAGCAGTACTTC
TRBJ1-2 TRBV19 TRBD1 CASSPGTGSLRYTF TGTGCCAGTAGTCCCGGGACAGGCTCCTTAAGGTACACCTTC
TRBJ2-6 TRBV11-3 - CASSGSSSRQSRANVLTF TGTGCCAGCAGCGGCTCGTCATCTCGACAAAGTCGGGCCAACGTCCTGACTTTC
TRBJ1-2 TRBV15 - CATSRSQAGAGGYTF TGTGCCACCAGCAGATCACAAGCGGGGGCTGGCGGCTACACCTTC
TRBJ2-3 TRBV29-1 TRBD2 CSVGTSGSVADTQYF TGCAGCGTAGGGACTAGCGGGAGTGTGGCAGATACGCAGTATTTT
TRBJ2-7 TRBV6-5 - CASSVSGIGEQYF TGTGCCAGCAGTGTCTCCGGCATTGGCGAGCAGTACTTC
TRBJ2-7 TRBV5-4 - CASSLERDGSYEQYF TGTGCCAGCAGCTTGGAGAGGGACGGCTCCTACGAGCAGTACTTC
TRBJ2-1 TRBV7-2 - CASSSPYNEQFF TGTGCCAGCAGCTCCCCGTACAATGAGCAGTTCTTC
TRBJ2-3 TRBV11-3 TRBD2 CASSASGRGGSADTQYF TGTGCCAGCAGCGCTAGCGGGAGAGGTGGTAGCGCAGATACGCAGTATTTT
TRBJ2-1 TRBV4-1 TRBD2 CASSQAGPSYNEQFF TGCGCCAGCAGTCAAGCGGGACCCTCCTACAATGAGCAGTTCTTC
TRBJ2-1 TRBV6-4 TRBD2 CASRETTGTSGRFYNEQFF TGTGCCAGCAGGGAAACCACCGGGACTAGCGGGAGGTTCTACAATGAGCAGTTCTTC
TRBJ2-7 TRBV4-2 TRBD2 CASSQIAGNSYEQYF TGTGCCAGCAGCCAGATAGCGGGGAACTCCTACGAGCAGTACTTC